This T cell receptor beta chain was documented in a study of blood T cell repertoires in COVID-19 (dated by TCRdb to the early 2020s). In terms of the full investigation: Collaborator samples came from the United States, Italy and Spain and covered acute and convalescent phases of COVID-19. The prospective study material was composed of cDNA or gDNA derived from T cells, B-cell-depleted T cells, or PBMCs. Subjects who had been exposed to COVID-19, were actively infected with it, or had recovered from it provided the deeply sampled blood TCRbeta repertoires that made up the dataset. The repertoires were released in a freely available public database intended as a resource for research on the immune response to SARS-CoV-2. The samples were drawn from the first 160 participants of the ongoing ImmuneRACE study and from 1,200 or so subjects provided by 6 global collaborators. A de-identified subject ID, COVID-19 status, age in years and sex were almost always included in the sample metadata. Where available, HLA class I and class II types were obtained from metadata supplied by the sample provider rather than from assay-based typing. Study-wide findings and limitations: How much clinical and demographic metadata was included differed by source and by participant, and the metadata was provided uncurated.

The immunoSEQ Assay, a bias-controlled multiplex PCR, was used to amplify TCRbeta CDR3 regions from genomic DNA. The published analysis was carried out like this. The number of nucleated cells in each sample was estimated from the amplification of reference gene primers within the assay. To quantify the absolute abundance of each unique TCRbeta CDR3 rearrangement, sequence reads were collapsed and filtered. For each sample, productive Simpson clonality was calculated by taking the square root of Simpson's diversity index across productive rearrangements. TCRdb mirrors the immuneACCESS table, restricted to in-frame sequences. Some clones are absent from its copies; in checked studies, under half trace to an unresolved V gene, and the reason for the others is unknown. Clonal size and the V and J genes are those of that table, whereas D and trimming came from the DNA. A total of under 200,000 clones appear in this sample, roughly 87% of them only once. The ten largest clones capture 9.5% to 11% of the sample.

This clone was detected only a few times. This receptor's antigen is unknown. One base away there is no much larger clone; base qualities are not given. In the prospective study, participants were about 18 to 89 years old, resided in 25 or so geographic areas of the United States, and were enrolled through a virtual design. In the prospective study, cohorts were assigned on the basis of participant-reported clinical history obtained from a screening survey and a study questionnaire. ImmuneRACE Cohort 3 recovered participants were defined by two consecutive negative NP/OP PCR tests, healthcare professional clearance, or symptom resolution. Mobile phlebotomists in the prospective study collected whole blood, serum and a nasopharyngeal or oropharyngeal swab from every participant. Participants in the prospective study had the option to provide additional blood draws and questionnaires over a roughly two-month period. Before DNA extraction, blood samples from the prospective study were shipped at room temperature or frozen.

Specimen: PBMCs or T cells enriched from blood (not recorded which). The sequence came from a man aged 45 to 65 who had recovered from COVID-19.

Here is the DNA: TGTGCCAGCAGCTTGACAGGAAAGTCACCCCTCCACTTT. Its product reads: CASSLTGKSPLHF. Recombination connected TRBV7-2 to TRBJ1-6; tentative D gene TRBD1, with 6 bases matching. Taken from cysteine to phenylalanine, the CDR3 has 13 residues. CDR3 DNA is the only sequence kept; it has 39 bases, read in frame from the first base. The germline V gene encodes CDR1 SGHTA and CDR2 FQGNSA. V gives up 3 bases and J gives up 10 bases, and the segment between their germline ends measures 10 bases.